These 17 T cell receptor beta chains were sequenced from one sample in a study of radiation and T cells in renal cell carcinoma. Data came from immunoSEQ multiplex PCR; TCRdb stores just in-frame clones and leaves some out. This table holds tens of thousands of clones, approximately 83% found once. The time point here: baseline pretreatment blood. Documented treatment: 15 Gy SBRT to primary tumor, nephrectomy 4 weeks later. The sequences come from blood, collected from a patient whose treatment included radiotherapy and nephrectomy. These receptors were taken from a woman in her seventies with renal cell carcinoma.

The chain links TRBV6-1 to TRBJ2-7; 7 bases align to TRBD1. This CDR3 spans 17 amino acids. The germline V gene has CDR1 MNHNS and CDR2 SASEGT. V dropped 3 bases and J dropped 2; count of bases not matched to a gene: 13. Here the CDR3 reads CASSDHNRGRRTYEQYF. CDR3 DNA sequence: TGTGCCAGCAGTGACCATAACAGGGGCCGGCGGACCTACGAGCAGTACTTC.

This clone occurred once. This chain connects TRBV5-4 to TRBJ2-1; D may be TRBD1 or TRBD2 (5 bases each). V was trimmed by 4 bases and J by 6 bases, leaving 17 bases between them. The CDR3 runs to 15 residues. Germline CDR1 SGHNT, CDR2 YYREEE (reference sequence). The CDR3 DNA reads as TGTGCCAGCAGCCACCTACGGGACGCCGGCAATGAGCAGTTCTTC. This translates into CASSHLRDAGNEQFF.

J is TRBJ1-1 and V is TRBV5-8, with D possibly being TRBD1 (5 bases). Trimming took off 4 bases at V and 2 bases at J, with 18 bases between the two ends. The CDR3 sequence is 16 residues long. CDR1 and CDR2 (germline): SGHTS, YDEGEE. The CDR3 protein is CASSPWDGGTNTEAFF. The DNA of the CDR3 is TGTGCCAGCAGCCCCTGGGACGGCGGGACTAACACTGAAGCTTTCTTT. Full variable domain (rest looked up from reference TRBV5-8 and TRBJ1-1): EAGVTQSPTHLIKTRGQQATLRCSPISGHTSVYWYQQALGLGLQFLLWYDEGEERNRGNFPPRFSGRQFPNYSSELNVNALELEDSALYLCASSPWDGGTNTEAFFGQGTRLTVV.

V and J are TRBV2 and TRBJ2-1; 7 bases are shared with TRBD2. Germline V gene lookup returns CDR1 SNHLY and CDR2 FYNNEI. V was pared by 1 base and J by 1 base, with 1 base of the junction left unmatched. The CDR3 length is 15 residues. The CDR3 bases are TGTGCCAGCAGTGAAGGGCGGGGGTCCTACAATGAGCAGTTCTTC. This translates into CASSEGRGSYNEQFF.

This clone has just one count. The rearrangement links TRBV4-2 to TRBJ1-4; D unresolved. The V and J ends lost 0 bases and 6 bases respectively, with 11 bases between them. The germline gives CDR1 LGHNA, CDR2 YNFKEQ. CDR3 length: 15 amino acids. The CDR3: CASSQDPGSDEKLFF. CDR3 DNA sequence: TGTGCCAGCAGCCAAGATCCCGGGTCAGATGAAAAACTGTTTTTT.

This chain joins TRBV4-3 and TRBJ1-4, with D tentatively TRBD1 (5 bases). Germline V gene sequence: CDR1 LGHNA, CDR2 YSLEER. There are 17 residues in the CDR3. The ends were cut back, 1 base at V and 1 base at J, with 13 bases in the middle. In DNA form, the CDR3 reads TGCGCCAGCAGCCAAGGCCCAGGGAGGCGAACTAATGAAAAACTGTTTTTT. Protein: CASSQGPGRRTNEKLFF.

This clone was counted once. This sequence joins TRBV7-2 and TRBJ1-2; D gene uncertain. Looked up from germline, CDR1 is SGHTA and CDR2 is FQGNSA. V was pared by 0 bases and J by 3 bases, with 2 bases between. CDR3 size: 12 residues. The CDR3 sequence: CASSLADYGYTF. The CDR3 DNA sequence: TGTGCCAGCAGCTTAGCCGACTATGGCTACACCTTC.

J is TRBJ1-2 and V is TRBV7-2; D remains ambiguous. CDR3 length equals 12 residues. The ends were cut back, 3 bases at V and 4 bases at J, with 6 bases in the middle. The germline gives CDR1 SGHTA, CDR2 FQGNSA. The CDR3: CASSLAGYGYTF. In DNA, the CDR3 is TGTGCCAGCAGCTTGGCTGGCTATGGCTACACCTTC.

The chain has TRBV5-1 and TRBJ2-7, with 9 bases fitting TRBD2. In germline, CDR1 is SGHRS, CDR2 YFSETQ. The CDR3 has 14 residues. V dropped 4 bases and J dropped 7; count of bases not matched to a gene: 9. This CDR3 is CASSQAGGTREQYF. The DNA for the CDR3 is TGCGCCAGCAGCCAGGCGGGGGGGACTCGGGAGCAGTACTTC. Together with reference TRBV5-1 and TRBJ2-7, the CDR3 gives the full variable domain: KAGVTQTPRYLIKTRGQQVTLSCSPISGHRSVSWYQQTPGQGLQFLFEYFSETQRNKGNFPGRFSGRQFSNSRSEMNVSTLELGDSALYLCASSQAGGTREQYFGPGTRLTVT.

In its sample, this clone was seen a few times. The chain uses TRBV6-6 and TRBJ2-7; 12 bases align to TRBD2. CDR1 and CDR2 (germline): MNHNY, SVGAGI (reference sequence). Unmatched junction bases numbered 9, after V lost 6 bases and J lost 3 bases. CDR3 length: 16 residues. CDR3 region: CASSPIRLAGDYEQYF. The DNA of the CDR3 is TGTGCCAGCAGCCCTATCCGACTAGCGGGGGACTACGAGCAGTACTTC.

V is TRBV15 and J is TRBJ2-5; 9 bases are a match to TRBD2. The CDR3 has 15 residues. J lost 0 bases, V lost 6 bases, and 5 bases had no gene match. Per the germline V gene, CDR1 is LNHNV and CDR2 is YYDKDF (reference sequence). The CDR3 DNA reads as TGTGCCACCAGGACTAGCGGACTATACCAAGAGACCCAGTACTTC. Amino acids: CATRTSGLYQETQYF.

The chain recombines TRBV7-2 with TRBJ2-6; D gene ambiguous. Germline V CDR1 and CDR2: SGHTA, FQGNSA. V was cut by 0 bases and J by 2 bases, with 14 bases left in between. The CDR3 length is 18 residues. The CDR3 DNA sequence: TGTGCCAGCAGCTTAGCGCAGGCCGCCCCCCCTGGGGCCAACGTCCTGACTTTC. Protein sequence: CASSLAQAAPPGANVLTF.

The DNA for the CDR3 is TGTGCCAGCAGCTTAGGTTCCACAGGATCCGAGCAGTACTTC. Translation gives CASSLGSTGSEQYF. This chain connects TRBV7-2 to TRBJ2-7; possibly TRBD1 for D (5 bases). This CDR3 comprises 14 residues. The V end lost 1 base, the J end lost 6 bases, and 13 bases lay between the germline ends. The germline CDR1 and CDR2 sequences are SGHTA and FQGNSA.

The V call is TRBV6-5, the J call TRBJ2-2; 10 nucleotides match TRBD1. The length of the CDR3 is 15 residues. Germline-derived CDR1 and CDR2 are MNHEY and SVGAGI. V lost 6 bases and J lost 6; bases outside the gene matches: 7. The CDR3 here is CASRLPGQGPGELFF. Written as DNA, the CDR3 is TGTGCCAGCAGGTTACCGGGACAGGGGCCCGGGGAGCTGTTTTTT.

V and J are TRBV9 and TRBJ1-2; no clear D. In germline, CDR1 is SGDLS, CDR2 YYNGEE. The CDR3 has 12 residues. Trimming took 4 bases from V and 4 from J, leaving 8 bases between them. The CDR3 coding sequence is TGTGCCAGCAGCCTTTCATCCTATGGCTACACCTTC. Encoded protein: CASSLSSYGYTF.

This clone has only one observation. V gene TRBV4-1 combines with J gene TRBJ2-7, with a possible D match to TRBD2 (6 bases). CDR1 MGHRA and CDR2 YSYEKL come from the germline V gene. The CDR3 runs to 15 residues. V gave up 4 bases and J gave up 3 bases, with 16 bases separating them. This CDR3 is CASSPGLAGNYEQYF. The CDR3 coding sequence is TGCGCCAGCAGCCCCGGTCTGGCGGGGAACTACGAGCAGTACTTC.

The rearrangement links TRBV7-9 to TRBJ2-7; weak D call: TRBD2 (6 bases). Germline CDR1 is SEHNR and CDR2 is FQNEAQ (reference sequence). V was pared by 5 bases and J by 4 bases, with 21 bases between. This CDR3 is built from 16 residues. CDR3 region: CASSRGTGPAAYEQYF. In DNA, the CDR3 is TGTGCCAGCAGCCGCGGGACCGGCCCAGCGGCGTACGAGCAGTACTTC.